The 31 T cell receptor beta chains below were found in one sample sequenced in a study of shared clonotypes between healthy human individuals. Produced via immunoSEQ multiplex PCR; TCRdb's table is partial and in-frame only. The data contain about 2.2 million clones, about 94% of them singletons. Cells designated naive CD8 were CD45RO-negative and were positively selected for CCR7, with terminally differentiated effector memory CD45RA+ cells excluded. Material for sequencing was naive CD8+ T cells from PBMCs. These receptors all stem from a man aged 18 to 29 in good health. Some clones in this sample may be carry-over from other donors' samples.

The chain couples TRBV4-3 to TRBJ1-2; D not resolved. The germline gives CDR1 LGHNA, CDR2 YSLEER. CDR3 length: 16 residues. V dropped 3 bases and J dropped 2 bases, with 16 bases sitting between them. CDR3 residues: CASSQDGDGSNYGYTF. The CDR3, as DNA: TGCGCCAGCAGCCAGGATGGTGACGGGTCCAACTATGGCTACACCTTC.

This chain uses TRBV7-9 with TRBJ2-1, with 13 positions matching TRBD2. Germline CDR1 and CDR2: SEHNR and FQNEAQ (reference sequence). This CDR3 is 17 amino acids long. V was clipped by 4 bases and J by 8 bases; unmatched bases: 11. CDR3 in amino acids: CASSSPLRLAGGHEQFF. The CDR3 DNA sequence: TGTGCCAGCAGCTCCCCTCTACGACTAGCGGGAGGTCATGAGCAGTTCTTC. The complete variable domain, with remaining parts taken from reference TRBV7-9 and TRBJ2-1, reads DTGVSQNPRHKITKRGQNVTFRCDPISEHNRLYWYRQTLGQGPEFLTYFQNEAQLEKSRLLSDRFSAERPKGSFSTLEIQRTEQGDSAMYLCASSSPLRLAGGHEQFFGPGTRLTVL.

The chain recombines TRBV27 with TRBJ2-1, with 12 bases identical to TRBD2. This CDR3 has 15 amino acids. CDR1 and CDR2 (germline): MNHEY, SMNVEV (reference sequence). V shed 6 bases and J 2 bases; nucleotides not matched to a gene: 2. The CDR3 spells CASRLAGGAYNEQFF. The CDR3 DNA reads as TGTGCCAGCAGACTAGCGGGAGGCGCCTACAATGAGCAGTTCTTC.

This clone was recorded once. The chain uses TRBV9 and TRBJ2-5, with 8 bases fitting TRBD2. CDR3 length: 14 amino acids. The V gene's germline CDR1 is SGDLS and CDR2 YYNGEE. The junction had 3 bases not matched to a gene; V was cut back by 0 bases and J by 5 bases. DNA for the CDR3: TGTGCCAGCAGCGTAGAGCGGGGGATGGAGACCCAGTACTTC. Its translation: CASSVERGMETQYF.

The CDR3 sequence: CASSRTRGTDTQYF. CDR3 nucleotides: TGTGCCAGCAGCCGTACCCGGGGTACAGATACGCAGTATTTT. The V call is TRBV7-6, the J call TRBJ2-3, with D maybe TRBD2 (5 bases). Germline CDR1 SGHVS, CDR2 FNYEAQ. V was cut by 5 bases and J by 3 bases, with 12 bases left in between. The CDR3 runs 14 residues.

The chain joins TRBV6-5 to TRBJ2-7, with D tentatively TRBD1 (5 bases). V gave up 0 bases and J gave up 2 bases, with 8 bases separating them. CDR1 MNHEY and CDR2 SVGAGI come from the germline V gene. CDR3 length: 14 residues. The CDR3: CASSYSQGPYEQYF. The DNA for the CDR3 is TGTGCCAGCAGTTACTCGCAGGGTCCCTACGAGCAGTACTTC.

Comments on this clone: The same CDR3 arises from other DNA sequences in this sample as well. As DNA, the CDR3 is TGCGCCAGCAGCTCGGACAGGGTTAATGAAAAACTGTTTTTT. Its protein is CASSSDRVNEKLFF. The V gene is TRBV5-1, the J gene TRBJ1-4; 8 bases are shared with TRBD1. CDR1 SGHRS and CDR2 YFSETQ come from the germline V gene. The J segment lost 4 bases and the V segment lost 3 bases, leaving 2 bases of the junction unmatched. CDR3 length: 14 amino acids.

The chain uses TRBV5-4 and TRBJ2-7, with 9 bases matching TRBD2. Germline V gene lookup returns CDR1 SGHNT and CDR2 YYREEE (reference sequence). J was trimmed by 4 bases and V by 2 bases; bases with no gene match: 10. The CDR3 spans 16 residues. CDR3 protein: CASSFAGGVPEYEQYF. CDR3 nucleotide sequence: TGTGCCAGCAGCTTCGCGGGAGGGGTACCTGAGTACGAGCAGTACTTC.

This clone has just one count. This CDR3 is also generated by other DNA sequences in the sample. The V and J genes are TRBV9 and TRBJ2-2, with unresolved D. Germline V lookup: CDR1 SGDLS, CDR2 YYNGEE. Trimming removed 1 base at V and 6 bases at J, with 4 bases between. The CDR3 covers 12 residues. CDR3 nucleotides: TGTGCCAGCAGCGTAAAGGCCGGGGAGCTGTTTTTT. It yields the protein CASSVKAGELFF.

The rearrangement joins TRBV28 to TRBJ2-6; the match to TRBD1 covers 7 bases. V trimming: 6 bases; J trimming: 3 bases; junction bases outside the gene matches: 5. Germline assignment: CDR1 MDHEN and CDR2 SYDVKM. This CDR3 is 15 amino acids long. CDR3 region: CASSPDRDGANVLTF. The CDR3 DNA is TGTGCCAGCAGCCCTGACAGGGATGGGGCCAACGTCCTGACTTTC.

This sequence joins TRBV27 and TRBJ2-7; TRBD1 matches at 7 bases. Germline CDR1 MNHEY, CDR2 SMNVEV (reference sequence). After removal of 6 bases from V and 4 bases from J, the junction contained 6 bases not matched to a gene. The CDR3 consists of 13 residues. CDR3 sequence (DNA): TGTGCCAGCAGAGATGACAGGGCGTACGAGCAGTACTTC. Its protein is CASRDDRAYEQYF.

The genes are TRBV18 and TRBJ1-1, with D hard to call. This CDR3 has 13 residues. Trimming shortened V by 5 bases and J by 4 bases, and 11 bases separated the two germline ends. The germline gives CDR1 KGHSH, CDR2 LQKENI. The CDR3 DNA reads as TGTGCCAGCTCAGCCCCAGCGGGCACTGAAGCTTTCTTT. This encodes CASSAPAGTEAFF.

The CDR3 region is CAISETSGTTGSYEQYF. CDR3 coding DNA: TGTGCCATCAGTGAAACTAGCGGGACTACCGGCTCCTACGAGCAGTACTTC. The rearrangement joins TRBV10-3 to TRBJ2-7; the match to TRBD2 covers 10 bases. Germline V gene data show CDR1 as ENHRY and CDR2 as SYGVKD. The CDR3 runs to 17 residues. The trim removed 3 bases at V and 0 bases at J, leaving 8 bases unmatched.

The chain carries TRBV10-3 and TRBJ2-2; TRBD1 matches at 7 bases. Germline CDR1 ENHRY, CDR2 SYGVKD. Trimming took 5 bases from V and 6 from J; bases not matched to a gene: 12. This CDR3 region has 16 residues. CDR3 sequence: CAISLPAAGGPGELFF. As DNA, the CDR3 is TGTGCCATCAGTCTCCCGGCGGCAGGGGGTCCCGGGGAGCTGTTTTTT.

This chain links TRBV29-1 with TRBJ2-5; weak D call: TRBD2 (5 bases). The germline gives CDR1 SQVTM, CDR2 ANQGSEA. The CDR3 totals 18 residues. V lost 1 base to trimming and J lost 1 base, with 22 bases between them. CDR3: CSVEGRTFPWGAQETQYF. The CDR3 DNA sequence: TGCAGCGTTGAAGGCCGGACCTTCCCTTGGGGAGCCCAAGAGACCCAGTACTTC.

This sequence joins TRBV4-3 and TRBJ2-2; a possible D gene is TRBD1 (6 bases). The CDR3 is made up of 15 amino acids. V was pared by 4 bases and J by 2 bases, with 11 bases between. CDR1 and CDR2 (germline): LGHNA, YSLEER. The CDR3 region is CASSPDRTNTGELFF. The CDR3 nucleotides read TGCGCCAGCAGCCCAGACAGGACAAACACCGGGGAGCTGTTTTTT.

The V and J genes are TRBV30 and TRBJ2-7; TRBD1 aligns across 9 bases. The CDR3 length is 15 residues. The germline CDR1 and CDR2 sequences are GTSNPN and SVGIG (reference sequence). V shed 0 bases and J 2 bases; nucleotides not matched to a gene: 5. The CDR3 bases are TGTGCCTGGAGTGTTTCCGGGACAGGGACCTACGAGCAGTACTTC. It is translated as CAWSVSGTGTYEQYF.

The V gene is TRBV6-5, the J gene TRBJ1-2; D gene unclear. Trimming removed 0 bases at V and 4 bases at J, with 9 bases between. The CDR3 extends over 14 amino acids. Germline V gene data show CDR1 as MNHEY and CDR2 as SVGAGI. The CDR3 coding sequence is TGTGCCAGCAGTTACTCCCCTAGCAGCTATGGCTACACCTTC. Translated: CASSYSPSSYGYTF.

The J gene is TRBJ1-2, the V gene TRBV5-1, with D possibly TRBD1 on 5 matching bases. The V gene lost 7 bases and the J gene lost 4 bases, with 14 bases spanning the gap. The CDR3 consists of 13 residues. The germline gives CDR1 SGHRS, CDR2 YFSETQ. CDR3 region: CASRTGPTYGYTF. CDR3 bases: TGCGCCAGCCGCACGGGACCTACCTATGGCTACACCTTC.

Concerning this clone itself: The same CDR3 can be traced to other DNA sequences in this sample. This rearrangement joins TRBV2 to TRBJ1-2; D unresolved. The germline V and J ends were trimmed by 3 bases and 1 base, with 6 bases remaining between them. The CDR3 has 13 residues. In germline, CDR1 is SNHLY, CDR2 FYNNEI. The DNA for the CDR3 is TGTGCCAGCAGTGAGCCCTATAACTATGGCTACACCTTC. Its protein is CASSEPYNYGYTF.

This clone was seen once. This chain joins TRBV9 and TRBJ2-2; D remains unclear. The CDR3 covers 12 residues. CDR1 SGDLS and CDR2 YYNGEE come from the germline V gene. Trimming took 5 bases from V and 3 from J, leaving 5 bases between them. CDR3 DNA: TGTGCCAGCAGATCTGACACCGGGGAGCTGTTTTTT. Protein product: CASRSDTGELFF.

This chain joins TRBV4-3 and TRBJ1-2, with TRBD1 as a possible D gene (5 bases). The CDR3 runs to 16 residues. Germline CDR1 reads LGHNA; CDR2 reads YSLEER. V was cut by 4 bases and J by 5 bases, with 20 bases left in between. The CDR3 loop reads CASSPGTSSWGYGYTF. The CDR3, as DNA: TGCGCCAGCAGCCCCGGGACCTCGTCATGGGGGTATGGCTACACCTTC.

With regard to this clone: Its ends do not fully match the called genes, so a read error is possible. CDR3 region: CAISDTHNEKLFF. The CDR3 DNA is TGTGCCATCAGTGACACCCATAATGAAAAACTGTTTTTT. The chain links TRBV6-5 to TRBJ1-4; D unresolved. Germline V gene lookup returns CDR1 MNHEY and CDR2 SVGAGI. This CDR3 region has 13 residues.

The CDR3 nucleotides are TGTGCCAGCAGCTATATGACTAGCGTGGACGAGCAGTACTTC. This translates into CASSYMTSVDEQYF. The chain is built from TRBV28 and TRBJ2-7; 8 bases fit TRBD2. The CDR3 runs to 14 residues. CDR1 MDHEN and CDR2 SYDVKM come from the germline V gene. Losses at the gene ends were 6 bases for V and 5 bases for J; bases not matched to a gene: 9.

V gene TRBV28 combines with J gene TRBJ1-5, with D uncertain. This CDR3 contains 14 residues. Germline V gives CDR1 MDHEN, CDR2 SYDVKM. Trimming removed 2 bases at V and 3 bases at J, with 8 bases between. CDR3 residues: CASSLGQLNQPQHF. The CDR3 region has the DNA TGTGCCAGCAGTTTAGGGCAGCTCAATCAGCCCCAGCATTTT.

The chain recombines TRBV18 with TRBJ1-4; no reliable D call. V was clipped by 2 bases and J by 0 bases, with 10 bases between them. Germline values: CDR1 KGHSH, CDR2 LQKENI. This CDR3 region has 16 residues. In DNA, the CDR3 is TGTGCCAGCTCACCAGGACCGCGCACAACTAATGAAAAACTGTTTTTT. As protein: CASSPGPRTTNEKLFF. The variable domain in full, with the rest retrieved from reference TRBV18 and TRBJ1-4, is NAGVMQNPRHLVRRRGQEARLRCSPMKGHSHVYWYRQLPEEGLKFMVYLQKENIIDESGMPKERFSAEFPKEGPSILRIQQVVRGDSAAYFCASSPGPRTTNEKLFFGSGTQLSVL.

This rearrangement joins TRBV14 to TRBJ2-4; 7 nucleotides align to TRBD1. This CDR3 has 12 residues. CDR1 and CDR2 (germline): SGHDN, FVKESK. Unmatched junction bases numbered 4, after V lost 1 base and J lost 13 bases. In DNA, the CDR3 is TGTGCCAGCAGCCAAGTTTCGGGACAGCAGTACTTC. Translated, it gives CASSQVSGQQYF.

There are a few counts of this clone. This rearrangement joins TRBV5-6 to TRBJ1-1; D is uncertain. CDR3 size: 15 residues. The germline V gene encodes CDR1 SGHDT and CDR2 YYEEEE. V was pared by 6 bases and J by 1 base, with 16 bases between. CDR3 in DNA: TGTGCCAGCATCGGACCCTGGGAGCAGAACACTGAAGCTTTCTTT. This gives the protein CASIGPWEQNTEAFF.

V usage is TRBV7-9 and J usage is TRBJ2-7, with 9 bases matching TRBD2. Germline CDR1 reads SEHNR; CDR2 reads FQNEAQ (reference sequence). CDR3 length: 16 residues. With 5 bases clipped from V and 0 bases from J, the junction kept 8 bases outside the gene matches. In nucleotides, the CDR3 is TGTGCCAGCAGCCAAACAAGCGGGAGGTTCTCCTACGAGCAGTACTTC. It codes for CASSQTSGRFSYEQYF.

The chain has TRBV27 and TRBJ2-7; the D gene is possibly TRBD1 (6 bases). CDR1 is MNHEY and CDR2 is SMNVEV in the germline V gene (reference sequence). V was pared by 5 bases and J by 4 bases, with 12 bases between. The CDR3 is 13 amino acids. CDR3 residues: CASSKQGRYEQYF. As DNA, the CDR3 is TGTGCCAGCAGTAAACAGGGAAGGTACGAGCAGTACTTC.

Comment on this clone: Different DNA sequences within this sample yield the same CDR3. The V call is TRBV4-3, the J call TRBJ2-6; D is possibly TRBD2 (6 bases). V lost 0 bases, J lost 0 bases, and 12 bases lay in between. The germline gives CDR1 LGHNA, CDR2 YSLEER. There are 18 residues in the CDR3. The CDR3 sequence: CASSQDLGRNSGANVLTF. In DNA, the CDR3 is TGCGCCAGCAGCCAAGATCTAGGGAGGAACTCTGGGGCCAACGTCCTGACTTTC.